The next 8 T cell receptor beta chains were all read from a single sample in a study of identical twins. TCRdb itself ran the 5' RACE reads through MiXCR, one entry per CDR3 protein. In the table there are approximately 670,000 distinct CDR3 sequences, around 6.1% of which are singletons. Sequencing used naive T cells sorted from blood. The source of these receptors is a man between 18 and 35 years old in good health.

V is TRBV20-1 and J is TRBJ2-7, with D unclear. The V and J ends lost 2 bases and 4 bases respectively, with 6 bases between them. Germline V lookup: CDR1 DFQATT, CDR2 SNEGSKA (reference sequence). This CDR3 comprises 11 residues. The CDR3 sequence is CSARWKYEQYF. DNA for the CDR3: TGCAGTGCTAGATGGAAGTACGAGCAGTACTTC.

The rearrangement joins TRBV7-8 to TRBJ1-2; the D gene is possibly TRBD1 (5 bases). Germline V lookup: CDR1 SGHVS, CDR2 FQNEAQ. V shed 5 bases and J shed 8 bases, with 15 bases lying between them. This CDR3 has 13 amino acids. CDR3 residues: CASSDPGKGGYTF. CDR3 nucleotides: TGTGCCAGCAGCGACCCAGGGAAGGGCGGCTACACCTTC.

This clonotype was recorded many times. The chain employs TRBV29-1 and TRBJ2-3, with TRBD2 identical over 9 bases. V shed 6 bases and J 3 bases; nucleotides not matched to a gene: 7. CDR1 SQVTM and CDR2 ANQGSEA come from the germline V gene. This CDR3 is built from 14 residues. In DNA form, the CDR3 reads TGCAGCGTAAGAGCGGGAGGTTTGACAGATACGCAGTATTTT. This translates into CSVRAGGLTDTQYF.

The CDR3 spells CASSLPGVDTQYF. CDR3 sequence (DNA): TGTGCCAGCAGCCTCCCAGGGGTAGATACGCAGTATTTT. The V call is TRBV12-3 or TRBV12-4, the J call TRBJ2-3; D possibly corresponds to TRBD1 (6 bases). V lost 6 bases and J lost 5, with 12 bases in between. The CDR3 runs 13 residues.

This clonotype was counted many times. The V call is TRBV27, the J call TRBJ1-2; TRBD1 matches 7 bases. The germline gives CDR1 MNHEY, CDR2 SMNVEV (reference sequence). This CDR3 is 14 amino acids long. V dropped 4 bases and J dropped 6; count of bases not matched to a gene: 8. Here the CDR3 DNA reads TGTGCCAGCAGTTCCACAGGGGTAAGGCATGGCTACACCTTC. Translation: CASSSTGVRHGYTF.

This clonotype was recorded many times. CDR3 sequence (DNA): TGCAGCGTTGTGGCCAAACAAGAGACCCAGTACTTC. It is translated as CSVVAKQETQYF. V gene TRBV29-1 combines with J gene TRBJ2-5; D is uncertain. Germline V gene lookup returns CDR1 SQVTM and CDR2 ANQGSEA. Trimming cost V 4 bases and J 2 bases, with 8 bases left between them. There are 12 residues in the CDR3.

The genes are TRBV3-1 and TRBJ2-7; the D gene is possibly TRBD1 (5 bases). The CDR3 consists of 13 residues. V was pared by 1 base and J by 5 bases, with 9 bases between. From germline, CDR1 is LGHDT and CDR2 YNNKEL (reference sequence). The CDR3 region has the DNA TGTGCCAGCAGCCAAGGTGGGGCCGACGAGCAGTACTTC. It encodes CASSQGGADEQYF.

This clonotype was counted at least ten times. The chain combines TRBV27 with TRBJ2-4; 11 bases map to TRBD2. The CDR3 is 14 residues long. V lost 2 bases, J lost 10 bases, and 4 bases stayed unmatched. Germline CDR1 and CDR2: MNHEY and SMNVEV (reference sequence). The CDR3 region has the DNA TGTGCCAGCAGTTTAGGGACTAGCGGAATGATTCAGTACTTC. Amino acids: CASSLGTSGMIQYF.